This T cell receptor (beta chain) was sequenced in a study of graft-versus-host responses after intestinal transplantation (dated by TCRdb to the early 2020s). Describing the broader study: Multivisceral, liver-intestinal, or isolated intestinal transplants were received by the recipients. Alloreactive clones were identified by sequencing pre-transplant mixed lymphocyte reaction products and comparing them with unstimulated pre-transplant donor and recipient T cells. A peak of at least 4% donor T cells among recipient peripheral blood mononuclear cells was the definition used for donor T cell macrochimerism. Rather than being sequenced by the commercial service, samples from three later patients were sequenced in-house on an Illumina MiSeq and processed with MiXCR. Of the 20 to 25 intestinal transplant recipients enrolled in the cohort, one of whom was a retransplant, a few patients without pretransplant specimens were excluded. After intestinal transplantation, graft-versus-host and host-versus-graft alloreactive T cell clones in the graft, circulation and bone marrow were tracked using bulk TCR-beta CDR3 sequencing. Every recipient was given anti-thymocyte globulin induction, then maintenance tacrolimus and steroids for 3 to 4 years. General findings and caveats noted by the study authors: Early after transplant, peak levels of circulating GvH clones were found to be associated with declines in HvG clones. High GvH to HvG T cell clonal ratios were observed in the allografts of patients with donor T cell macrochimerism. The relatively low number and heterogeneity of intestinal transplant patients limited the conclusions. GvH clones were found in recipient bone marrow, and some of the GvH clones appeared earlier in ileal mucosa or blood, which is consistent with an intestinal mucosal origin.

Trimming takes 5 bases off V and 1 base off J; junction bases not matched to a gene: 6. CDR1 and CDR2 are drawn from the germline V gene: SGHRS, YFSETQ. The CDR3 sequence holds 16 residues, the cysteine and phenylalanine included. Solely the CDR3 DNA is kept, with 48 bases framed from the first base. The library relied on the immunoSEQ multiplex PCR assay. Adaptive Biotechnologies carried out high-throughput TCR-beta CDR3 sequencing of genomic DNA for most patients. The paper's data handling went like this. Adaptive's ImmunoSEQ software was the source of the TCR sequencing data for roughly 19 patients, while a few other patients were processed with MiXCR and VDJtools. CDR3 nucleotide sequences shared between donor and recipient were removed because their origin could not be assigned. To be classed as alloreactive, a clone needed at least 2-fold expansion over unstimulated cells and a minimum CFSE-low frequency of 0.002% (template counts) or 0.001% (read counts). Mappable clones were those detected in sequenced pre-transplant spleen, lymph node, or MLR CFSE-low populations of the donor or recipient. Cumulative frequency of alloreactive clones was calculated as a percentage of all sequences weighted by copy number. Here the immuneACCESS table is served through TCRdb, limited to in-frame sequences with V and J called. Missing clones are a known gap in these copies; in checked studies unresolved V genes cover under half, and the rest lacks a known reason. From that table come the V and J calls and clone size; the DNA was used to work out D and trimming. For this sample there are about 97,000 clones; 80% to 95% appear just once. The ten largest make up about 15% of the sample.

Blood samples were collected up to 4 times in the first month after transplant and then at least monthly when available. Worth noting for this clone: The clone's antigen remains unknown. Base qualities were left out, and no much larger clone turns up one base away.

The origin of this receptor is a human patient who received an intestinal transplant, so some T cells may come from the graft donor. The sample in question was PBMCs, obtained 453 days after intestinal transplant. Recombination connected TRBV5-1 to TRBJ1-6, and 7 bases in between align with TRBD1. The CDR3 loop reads CASRSTGASYNSPLHF. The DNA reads TGCGCCAGCAGGTCAACAGGGGCGTCCTATAATTCACCCCTCCACTTT. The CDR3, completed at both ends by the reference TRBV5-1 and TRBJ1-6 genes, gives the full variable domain KAGVTQTPRYLIKTRGQQVTLSCSPISGHRSVSWYQQTPGQGLQFLFEYFSETQRNKGNFPGRFSGRQFSNSRSEMNVSTLELGDSALYLCASRSTGASYNSPLHFGNGTRLTVT.